The source of this T cell receptor (beta chain) is a study of blood T cell repertoires in COVID-19. Overall study context: Samples came from the United States, Italy and Spain, spanning acute and convalescent COVID-19. Nucleic acid was either cDNA or gDNA, and it came from T cells, B-cell-depleted T cells, or PBMCs.

Profiling relied on immunoSEQ multiplex PCR, and the TCRdb table lists in-frame clones only, not all of them. The data contain over 300,000 clones, roughly 90% of them singletons. Material: peripheral blood. This TCR was sampled from a man aged 18 to 29 who had recovered from COVID-19.

The CDR3 region is CASSPRGDGQGYGYTF. For the CDR3, the DNA is TGTGCCAGCAGCCCCCGAGGGGACGGACAGGGTTATGGCTACACCTTC. The chain has TRBV9 and TRBJ1-2, with 8 bases matching TRBD1. The CDR3 is made up of 16 amino acids. Per the germline V gene, CDR1 is SGDLS and CDR2 is YYNGEE. The V gene end was trimmed by 4 bases and the J gene end by 5 bases; junction bases not matched to a gene: 13.